The present entry profiles one T cell receptor beta chain with its context. The antigen is not known. For every donor, a draw yielded around 10 milliliters of peripheral blood. This sample was taken from a study of blood T cells in healthy people across ages. Study-wide results and limits: Strongly correlated with naive T cell percentage was TCR beta diversity. More naive CD4+ cells and higher diversity were found in long-lived than in aged donors.

The CDR3 spans 16 residues. Trimming left V 6 bases short and J 15 bases short, with 31 bases between. The use of a sample-barcoded 5' primer and a J-beta primer mix characterized a second PCR of roughly 7 to 11 cycles. TCRdb reanalysed the 5' RACE reads using MiXCR and keeps one entry per CDR3 protein. The repertoire consists of hundreds of thousands of distinct CDR3 sequences, with about 20% occurring once and the leading ten covering around 22%. Sample: blood. V is TRBV12-3 or TRBV12-4 and J is TRBJ2-3; D call uncertain. The TCR comes from a man between 65 and 85 years old in good health. The CDR3 nucleotides read TGTGCCAGCAGCAGAGAGGCGGCAGTTAGAGCAGATACGGAATATTTT. Translating it yields CASSREAAVRADTEYF.